Following are 27 T cell receptor beta chains from one sample sequenced in a study of T cell repertoires in cytomegalovirus infection. These TCRs' antigens remain unknown. Each CDR3 protein is one row after TCRdb ran MiXCR on the reads. The table shows tens of thousands of distinct CDR3 sequences, with approximately 43% occurring only once. Sequencing was performed on CD8+ T cells from cultured PBMCs, taken from culture after CMV antigen stimulation. These receptors came from a human donor in good health (CMV status not recorded). Some clones in this sample may be carry-over from other donors' samples.

The gene calls are TRBV7-8 and TRBJ2-7; 7 nucleotides line up with TRBD1. CDR1 is SGHVS, CDR2 FQNEAQ, per germline. V lost 5 bases to trimming and J lost 2 bases; unmatched junction nucleotides: 9. The CDR3 covers 15 residues. For the CDR3, the DNA is TGTGCCAGCAGCACCTCCGGGACAGCAGCCTACGAGCAGTACTTC. As protein: CASSTSGTAAYEQYF.

The chain links TRBV4-2 to TRBJ1-1; possible D gene TRBD1, 5 bases. Trimming took off 1 base at V and 1 base at J, with 13 bases between the two ends. Germline V lookup: CDR1 LGHNA, CDR2 YNFKEQ. This CDR3 spans 16 amino acids. DNA for the CDR3: TGTGCCAGCAGCCAAGGTATCAGGGCGGCGAACACTGAAGCTTTCTTT. This gives the protein CASSQGIRAANTEAFF.

The V call is TRBV3-1, the J call TRBJ2-3; D call uncertain. Germline V gene data show CDR1 as LGHDT and CDR2 as YNNKEL (reference sequence). V lost 4 bases and J 2 bases, leaving 13 bases between the germline ends. CDR3 size: 15 residues. Here the CDR3 DNA reads TGTGCCAGCAGCCCGCGACCGGATACCACAGATACGCAGTATTTT. Translation: CASSPRPDTTDTQYF.

V usage is TRBV27 and J usage is TRBJ2-7, with 9 bases aligning to TRBD1. The trim removed 4 bases at V and 6 bases at J, leaving 1 base unmatched. Per the germline V gene, CDR1 is MNHEY and CDR2 is SMNVEV (reference sequence). CDR3 length: 12 amino acids. CDR3 protein: CASSSDRGEQYF. CDR3 DNA: TGTGCCAGCAGTTCGGACAGGGGCGAGCAGTACTTC.

V is TRBV7-3 and J is TRBJ2-3, with TRBD1 matching 10 bases. The CDR3 has 18 residues. V was clipped by 5 bases and J by 4 bases; unmatched bases: 15. The germline V gene has CDR1 SGHTA and CDR2 FQGTGA. For the CDR3, the DNA is TGTGCCAGCAGCCCACCAAGACAGGGGGCGTTGAACGCAGATACGCAGTATTTT. Its translation is CASSPPRQGALNADTQYF.

The rearrangement joins TRBV7-9 to TRBJ2-5, with a weak D call TRBD1 (5 bases). The CDR3 runs 15 residues. CDR1 and CDR2 (germline): SEHNR, FQNEAQ (reference sequence). Trimming cost V 7 bases and J 5 bases, with 20 bases left between them. The CDR3 DNA reads as TGTGCCAGCAACCCCGACAGCCTTCCTTTGGAGACCCAGTACTTC. Translating it yields CASNPDSLPLETQYF.

This clonotype came up a few times. V usage is TRBV6-5 and J usage is TRBJ1-1; D not certain. The CDR3 sequence is 16 residues long. Trimming removed 1 base from V and 1 base from J, with 13 bases in between. In germline, CDR1 is MNHEY, CDR2 SVGAGI. Written as DNA, the CDR3 is TGTGCCAGCAGTTACTACTATCTCGGCCCGAACACTGAAGCTTTCTTT. Translating gives CASSYYYLGPNTEAFF.

The V and J genes are TRBV20-1 and TRBJ2-1; 15 nucleotides agree with TRBD2. Germline-derived CDR1 and CDR2 are DFQATT and SNEGSKA (reference sequence). The junction had 5 bases not matched to a gene; V was cut back by 0 bases and J by 2 bases. This CDR3 region has 18 residues. The CDR3 reads CSARDRTSGGAPYNEQFF. The CDR3 region has the DNA TGCAGTGCTAGAGATAGGACTAGCGGGGGGGCCCCCTACAATGAGCAGTTCTTC.

CDR3 sequence (DNA): TGTGCCACCAGTGATGCTAACTCGGGACAGAACACTGAAGCTTTCTTT. This translates into CATSDANSGQNTEAFF. The chain couples TRBV24-1 to TRBJ1-1; weak D call: TRBD1 (6 bases). Germline loops: CDR1 KGHDR, CDR2 SFDVKD. The CDR3 runs 16 residues. Trimming cost V 3 bases and J 1 base, with 14 bases left between them.

About this clonotype: Here the CDR3 omits its conserved ending phenylalanine or tryptophan, so a read error is the likely source. This sequence joins TRBV6-5 and TRBJ2-1; perhaps TRBD1 as D (6 bases). The CDR3 has 17 amino acids. V was trimmed by 2 bases and J by 5 bases, leaving 19 bases between them. Germline CDR1 is MNHEY and CDR2 is SVGAGI. The CDR3 spells CASSYHKTGSLHNEQFL. CDR3 DNA sequence: TGTGCCAGCAGTTACCACAAAACAGGGAGCCTCCACAATGAGCAGTTCCTC.

V usage is TRBV19 and J usage is TRBJ1-2; D perhaps matches TRBD1 (6 bases). The CDR3 is made up of 12 amino acids. Germline V gene data show CDR1 as LNHDA and CDR2 as SQIVND (reference sequence). Trimming stripped 5 bases from V and 7 bases from J, with 11 bases between. The CDR3 coding sequence is TGTGCCAGTAGTGCGGGGGCTCTTGGCTACACCTTC. It specifies CASSAGALGYTF.

The sample holds a few counts of this clonotype. CDR3 DNA: TGTGCCAGCAGTCCTTTCCGGGCTCAGGGTGCCAACACTGAAGCTTTCTTT. It translates to CASSPFRAQGANTEAFF. The chain links TRBV7-9 to TRBJ1-1; a weak D match, TRBD1 (5 bases). The CDR3 contains 17 residues. Germline V lookup: CDR1 SEHNR, CDR2 FQNEAQ (reference sequence). Deletions cut 6 bases from V and 2 bases from J, with 22 bases between.

V and J are TRBV28 and TRBJ2-7; TRBD2 matches at 9 bases. The CDR3 sequence is 13 residues long. Germline V lookup: CDR1 MDHEN, CDR2 SYDVKM. V was pared by 10 bases and J by 6 bases, with 10 bases of the junction left unmatched. The CDR3 DNA follows: TGTGCCATCCAAGCGGGACTAGCAGTCGAGCAGTACTTC. Protein: CAIQAGLAVEQYF.

Regarding this clonotype: Likely a read error: the CDR3 ends without its conserved phenylalanine or tryptophan. The limits of the CDR3 on the DNA are not certain, so only TCRdb's listed CDR3 is given. The chain couples TRBV6-5 to TRBJ1-5; TRBD1 is taken as the D call from the table, unchecked against the DNA. Ends included, the CDR3 has 14 residues. Germline-derived CDR1 and CDR2 are MNHEY and SVGAGI. This CDR3 is CASSMGQKNQLQQL.

The chain carries TRBV20-1 and TRBJ2-7, with 15 bases identical to TRBD2. Germline values: CDR1 DFQATT, CDR2 SNEGSKA (reference sequence). The CDR3 is made up of 17 amino acids. The J segment lost 0 bases and the V segment lost 3 bases, leaving 6 bases of the junction unmatched. Here the CDR3 DNA reads TGCAGTGCTAGGGGACTAGCGGGGGGCCTTAGCTCCTACGAGCAGTACTTC. This sequence encodes CSARGLAGGLSSYEQYF.

This clonotype was detected only a few times. The chain couples TRBV29-1 to TRBJ2-3; possibly TRBD2 for D (5 bases). The germline V and J ends were trimmed by 8 bases and 2 bases, with 14 bases remaining between them. From germline, CDR1 is SQVTM and CDR2 ANQGSEA. This CDR3 region has 13 residues. The CDR3 region is CSLQAVNTDTQYF. CDR3 coding DNA: TGCAGCCTCCAAGCGGTGAACACAGATACGCAGTATTTT.

The chain combines TRBV7-8 with TRBJ2-6; D not certain. Looked up from germline, CDR1 is SGHVS and CDR2 is FQNEAQ. The germline V and J ends were trimmed by 1 base and 3 bases, with 7 bases remaining between them. This CDR3 is built from 15 residues. The CDR3 coding sequence is TGTGCCAGCAGCTTAGGGGGAAGTGGGGCCAACGTCCTGACTTTC. It encodes CASSLGGSGANVLTF.

The chain employs TRBV12-3 or TRBV12-4 and TRBJ2-5; D is unclear. There are 14 residues in the CDR3. Trimming left V 5 bases short and J 0 bases short, with 10 bases between. CDR3 amino acids: CASSPSRYQETQYF. CDR3 DNA: TGTGCCAGCAGTCCCTCTAGATACCAAGAGACCCAGTACTTC.

This clonotype was counted a few times. V and J are TRBV28 and TRBJ2-5, with 10 bases fitting TRBD1. The J segment lost 4 bases and the V segment lost 5 bases, leaving 7 bases of the junction unmatched. Germline CDR1 reads MDHEN; CDR2 reads SYDVKM. The CDR3 is made up of 15 amino acids. CDR3 region: CASSGRDRGAETQYF. CDR3 nucleotide sequence: TGTGCCAGCAGTGGCCGGGACAGGGGTGCAGAGACCCAGTACTTC.

This clonotype was detected only a few times. The chain combines TRBV12-3 or TRBV12-4 with TRBJ2-1; 7 bases agree with TRBD1. Germline trimming cut 3 bases from V and 5 bases from J; bases unmatched to any gene: 4. CDR3 length: 14 residues. In DNA, the CDR3 is TGTGCCAGCAGTTTGACAGGGATTCACAATGAGCAGTTCTTC. Translating gives CASSLTGIHNEQFF.

This clonotype was seen once. The chain employs TRBV29-1 and TRBJ1-3; D ambiguous. The CDR3 contains 13 residues. V was pared by 6 bases and J by 4 bases, with 13 bases between. Germline CDR1 reads SQVTM; CDR2 reads ANQGSEA. CDR3 sequence: CSVDPVMGNTIYF. In DNA form, the CDR3 reads TGCAGCGTAGATCCAGTGATGGGAAACACCATATATTTT.

This clonotype was recorded once. V gene TRBV7-4 combines with J gene TRBJ1-1; 9 positions agree with TRBD1. V shed 3 bases and J 1 base; nucleotides not matched to a gene: 3. Per germline, CDR1 SGHVT and CDR2 SQSDAQ. This CDR3 comprises 15 residues. The CDR3: CASSLGTGPNTEAFF. CDR3 sequence (DNA): TGTGCCAGCAGCTTGGGGACAGGGCCGAACACTGAAGCTTTCTTT.

This clonotype was detected ten times or more. This chain uses TRBV4-1 with TRBJ1-2, with D unresolved. Trimming shortened V by 1 base and J by 4 bases, and 16 bases separated the two germline ends. The CDR3 sequence is 16 residues long. Per germline, CDR1 MGHRA and CDR2 YSYEKL. The CDR3 DNA follows: TGCGCCAGCAGCCAAGGCCCCCGGGAACAGCTCTATGGCTACACCTTC. It is translated as CASSQGPREQLYGYTF.

V gene TRBV12-3 or TRBV12-4 combines with J gene TRBJ1-1; TRBD1 agrees at 10 bases. This CDR3 is built from 16 residues. V was pared by 6 bases and J by 0 bases, with 7 bases of the junction left unmatched. CDR3 sequence (DNA): TGTGCCAGCAGGGGCCCGGGACAGGGGTTGAACACTGAAGCTTTCTTT. Residues: CASRGPGQGLNTEAFF.

V and J are TRBV27 and TRBJ2-4; D is unclear. The CDR3 loop spans 15 amino acids. Germline V gene data show CDR1 as MNHEY and CDR2 as SMNVEV (reference sequence). V shed 6 bases and J shed 2 bases, with 14 bases lying between them. The CDR3 here is CASRSDPGPKNIQYF. The CDR3 DNA reads as TGTGCCAGCAGATCAGACCCGGGTCCCAAAAACATTCAGTACTTC.

The CDR3 coding sequence is TGTGCCAGCAGCTTGACAGGTCGGAACACTGAAGCTTTCTTT. Protein: CASSLTGRNTEAFF. This chain links TRBV11-2 with TRBJ1-1, with D perhaps matching TRBD1 (6 bases). Trimming took 3 bases from V and 1 from J, leaving 9 bases between them. Germline V lookup: CDR1 SGHAT, CDR2 FQNNGV. The CDR3 loop spans 14 amino acids. Full variable domain (remainder filled in from reference TRBV11-2 and TRBJ1-1): EAGVAQSPRYKIIEKRQSVAFWCNPISGHATLYWYQQILGQGPKLLIQFQNNGVVDDSQLPKDRFSAERLKGVDSTLKIQPAKLEDSAVYLCASSLTGRNTEAFFGQGTRLTVV.

V and J are TRBV4-3 and TRBJ2-6; D may correspond to TRBD1 or TRBD2 (5 bases each). V was trimmed by 3 bases and J by 4 bases, leaving 19 bases between them. The germline V gene encodes CDR1 LGHNA and CDR2 YSLEER. This CDR3 region has 18 residues. This CDR3 reads CASSHPQSGPRGANVLTF. CDR3 bases: TGCGCCAGCAGCCATCCGCAATCGGGGCCGAGGGGGGCCAACGTCCTGACTTTC.